The rows below give T cell receptor beta chains drawn from one sample of a study of glioma-infiltrating T cells. Via MiXCR, TCRdb re-called the multiplex PCR reads, giving one row per CDR3 protein. The sample shows about 210,000 distinct CDR3 sequences, over 30% of them seen only once. Sequencing used glioma tissue, nonneoplastic brain tissue, or PBMCs (not recorded which). Source of these receptors: a human donor with low-grade glioma or glioblastoma, undergoing nonglioma brain surgery, or in good health (not recorded which). CDR3s include the opening cysteine and the closing phenylalanine or tryptophan.

J: TRBJ2-5; V: TRBV7-9; CDR3: CASRTGATETQYF
J: TRBJ2-7; V: TRBV19; CDR3: CASSMGLEGGGSYEQYF
J: TRBJ1-6; V: TRBV27; CDR3: CASSSRQAGGPLHF
J: TRBJ2-6; V: TRBV6-1; CDR3: CASSRGGGSGANVLTF
J: TRBJ2-3; V: TRBV7-8; CDR3: CASSLPGPDTQYF
J: TRBJ2-7; V: TRBV7-2; CDR3: CATGLAGGSYEQYF
J: TRBJ2-6; V: TRBV19; CDR3: CASRAGSSGANVLTF
J: TRBJ1-4; V: TRBV7-9; CDR3: CASSGPGQANEKLFF
J: TRBJ2-1; V: TRBV7-9; CDR3: CASSLARKTAYNEQFF
J: TRBJ2-3; V: TRBV5-5; CDR3: CASSRTRSTDTQYF
J: TRBJ2-5; V: TRBV6-5; CDR3: CASSYRGGKETQYF
J: TRBJ2-7; V: TRBV5-1; CDR3: CASSLVGTGAPEQYF
J: TRBJ1-2; V: TRBV11-2; CDR3: CASSLGTGQGYGYTF
J: TRBJ2-3; V: TRBV6-6; CDR3: CATKARTDTQYF
J: TRBJ2-1; V: TRBV7-7; CDR3: CASSSLPGLAGDEQFF
J: TRBJ1-1; V: TRBV29-1; CDR3: CSVSRSTEAFF
J: TRBJ2-5; V: TRBV19; CDR3: CASNTQGLQETQYF
J: TRBJ1-5; V: TRBV27; CDR3: CASSLSGGGNQPQHF
J: TRBJ2-7; V: TRBV7-2; CDR3: CASSSTTGFEQYF
J: TRBJ2-7; V: TRBV4-3; CDR3: CASSQDLTREQYF
J: TRBJ1-2; V: TRBV4-1; CDR3: CASSQSGQGAYGYTF
J: TRBJ2-7; V: TRBV19; CDR3: CASQKTSGTYEQYF
J: TRBJ2-1; V: TRBV2; CDR3: CASRVLATIYNEQFF
J: TRBJ2-1; V: TRBV29-1; CDR3: CSATDFQDRKPYNEQFF
J: TRBJ2-1; V: TRBV3-1; CDR3: CASSQARSYNEQFF
J: TRBJ2-7; V: TRBV30; CDR3: CAWSDTSGTYEQYF
J: TRBJ2-7; V: TRBV7-2; CDR3: CASSLDRGTYEQYF
J: TRBJ1-1; V: TRBV29-1; CDR3: CSGGSGTGAFGTEAFF
J: TRBJ2-7; V: TRBV6-2/TRBV6-3; CDR3: CASSYPGQTYEQYF
J: TRBJ1-1; V: TRBV6-1; CDR3: CASRDPKAEAFF
J: TRBJ2-5; V: TRBV27; CDR3: CASSDFTLETQYF
J: TRBJ1-2; V: TRBV29-1; CDR3: CSVTGHNLNYGYTF
J: TRBJ2-3; V: TRBV7-2; CDR3: CASSFAGGVLDTQYF
J: TRBJ1-3; V: TRBV29-1; CDR3: CSAGGGSSGNTIYF
J: TRBJ2-1; V: TRBV12-3/TRBV12-4; CDR3: CASVGASFYNEQFF